This T cell receptor (beta chain) is from a study of CD8+CD57+ T cells in acquired aplastic anemia. Study summary: The mean DNA yield obtained from sorted CD4+ and CD8+ cells came to 3 to 3.5 ug. Study-level results: Statistical testing detected no significant gap in CD8+ Simpson's diversity between patients and controls.

Losses at the gene ends were 5 bases for V and 9 bases for J; bases not matched to a gene: 8. Germline V gives CDR1 SGHTA, CDR2 FQGTGA. The CDR3 extends over 14 amino acids. Concerning this clonotype itself: Its target is unknown.

In patients chosen for sequencing, flow cytometry had shown CD8+CD57+ cell expansion. Genomic DNA constituted the template upon which TCR beta VDJ and CDR3 profiling was performed. A single record per CDR3 protein comes from TCRdb applying MiXCR to the reads. The repertoire consists of approximately 220,000 distinct CDR3 sequences, with around 45% occurring once and the leading ten covering less than 9%. This chain links TRBV7-3 with TRBJ2-5, with 11 bases aligning to TRBD1. The TCR was taken from a human donor with aplastic anemia. Input material: sorted CD4+, CD8+, or CD8+CD57+ T cells (not recorded which) from PBMCs. CDR3 loop: CASSLTGQGAAQYF. CDR3 sequence (DNA): TGTGCCAGCAGCCTGACAGGACAGGGGGCGGCCCAGTACTTC.